One and the same sample provided the 22 T cell receptor beta chains below, sequenced in a study of OX40 agonist ivuxolimab in advanced cancers. TCRdb's table, derived via immunoSEQ multiplex PCR, lists solely in-frame clones and lacks some. This sample has some 75,000 clones, with roughly 87% found just once. The sample here was CD4+ or CD8+ T cells sorted from blood, taken in a trial of the OX40 agonist ivuxolimab. These receptors all stem from an adult with an advanced solid tumor such as melanoma, head and neck, liver or kidney cancer.

The rearrangement uses TRBV2 and TRBJ2-7, with 8 bases that match TRBD1. The CDR3 has 12 residues. Germline V gene lookup returns CDR1 SNHLY and CDR2 FYNNEI. The trim removed 8 bases at V and 2 bases at J, leaving 2 bases unmatched. This CDR3 reads CASSGGTYEQYF. The CDR3 DNA is TGTGCCAGCTCAGGGGGCACCTACGAGCAGTACTTC.

The count of this clone is one. V and J are TRBV15 and TRBJ2-4, with D possibly matching TRBD2 (7 bases). V lost 4 bases, J lost 7 bases, and 11 bases lay in between. The CDR3 runs to 13 residues. The germline CDR1 and CDR2 sequences are LNHNV and YYDKDF (reference sequence). The CDR3 sequence: CATSKGGVNIQYF. CDR3 coding DNA: TGTGCCACCAGCAAAGGGGGGGTTAACATTCAGTACTTC.

V is TRBV30 and J is TRBJ1-2, with D unclear. CDR3 length: 14 residues. The germline V gene encodes CDR1 GTSNPN and CDR2 SVGIG (reference sequence). Trimming shortened V by 0 bases and J by 4 bases, and 12 bases separated the two germline ends. CDR3 bases: TGTGCCTGGAGTGTACAAAGGCAGGTCTATGGCTACACCTTC. Translation gives CAWSVQRQVYGYTF.

This clone was detected only a few times. This sequence joins TRBV15 and TRBJ1-1, with 8 nucleotides matching TRBD1. The junction had 7 bases not matched to a gene; V was cut back by 5 bases and J by 2 bases. The CDR3 is 15 amino acids. Per germline, CDR1 LNHNV and CDR2 YYDKDF (reference sequence). The CDR3 DNA is TGTGCCACCAGCCCCCGACAGGGGTCCAACACTGAAGCTTTCTTT. Residues: CATSPRQGSNTEAFF.

This sequence joins TRBV7-2 and TRBJ2-7; 8 bases map to TRBD1. Germline values: CDR1 SGHTA, CDR2 FQGNSA. CDR3 size: 14 residues. Germline trimming cut 4 bases from V and 3 bases from J; bases unmatched to any gene: 5. The CDR3 coding sequence is TGTGCCAGCAGCTGGACAGGGAAGAACTACGAGCAGTACTTC. This sequence encodes CASSWTGKNYEQYF.

The chain carries TRBV6-5 and TRBJ1-5; 10 bases are shared with TRBD1. The CDR3 extends over 13 amino acids. V shed 6 bases and J 11 bases; nucleotides not matched to a gene: 7. The V gene's germline CDR1 is MNHEY and CDR2 SVGAGI. The CDR3 region has the DNA TGTGCCAGCAGACCCGGACAGGGGGAGTCCCAGCATTTT. As protein: CASRPGQGESQHF.

The chain joins TRBV6-4 to TRBJ1-1; D uncertain. V lost 6 bases and J 5 bases, leaving 16 bases between the germline ends. The CDR3 totals 14 residues. Germline V gene sequence: CDR1 MRHNA, CDR2 SNTAGT. The CDR3 sequence is CASRRDGEGTEAFF. The CDR3 nucleotides are TGTGCCAGCAGGAGGGATGGGGAGGGTACTGAAGCTTTCTTT.

In its sample, this clone was seen once. V is TRBV28 and J is TRBJ1-5, with a weak D call TRBD1 (5 bases). Trimming left V 5 bases short and J 4 bases short, with 15 bases between. The CDR3 has 15 amino acids. In germline, CDR1 is MDHEN, CDR2 SYDVKM. DNA for the CDR3: TGTGCCAGCAGTCTCGGGACTCGGGGGAATCAGCCCCAGCATTTT. Protein product: CASSLGTRGNQPQHF.

The chain carries TRBV2 and TRBJ1-5, with 9 bases matching TRBD1. J gave up 7 bases and V 7 bases, and 8 bases lay outside the gene matches. CDR3 length: 14 amino acids. Germline assignment: CDR1 SNHLY and CDR2 FYNNEI. The CDR3 spells CASTRGTGYQPQHF. CDR3 DNA sequence: TGTGCCAGCACCAGGGGGACAGGGTACCAGCCCCAGCATTTT.

This chain links TRBV29-1 with TRBJ2-1; 12 bases line up with TRBD2. The CDR3 extends over 13 amino acids. Germline assignment: CDR1 SQVTM and CDR2 ANQGSEA. After removal of 4 bases from V and 10 bases from J, the junction contained 5 bases not matched to a gene. The CDR3 sequence: CSVGTSGKGEQFF. CDR3 in DNA: TGCAGCGTTGGGACTAGCGGGAAGGGCGAGCAGTTCTTC.

This chain links TRBV29-1 with TRBJ2-5; 10 bases are a match to TRBD2. Germline CDR1 reads SQVTM; CDR2 reads ANQGSEA. V lost 6 bases, J lost 5 bases, and 12 bases stayed unmatched. This CDR3 spans 15 amino acids. The CDR3 here is CSVGLAVGLGETQYF. CDR3 nucleotides: TGCAGCGTCGGACTAGCGGTGGGACTCGGGGAGACCCAGTACTTC.

The V gene is TRBV6-6, the J gene TRBJ1-1; D is possibly TRBD1 (5 bases). V was pared by 6 bases and J by 1 base, with 12 bases between. Germline V gene sequence: CDR1 MNHNY, CDR2 SVGAGI (reference sequence). The CDR3 length is 14 residues. The CDR3 DNA sequence: TGTGCCAGCAGCCCTCCGGGACGGAACACTGAAGCTTTCTTT. Translation gives CASSPPGRNTEAFF.

This clone was recorded once. The chain is built from TRBV4-2 and TRBJ2-2; a weak D match, TRBD1 (5 bases). This CDR3 region has 16 residues. Trimming shortened V by 3 bases and J by 6 bases, and 17 bases separated the two germline ends. Germline CDR1 is LGHNA and CDR2 is YNFKEQ. The CDR3 reads CASSQIGRAISGELFF. CDR3 nucleotide sequence: TGTGCCAGCAGCCAGATTGGCAGGGCGATCTCCGGGGAGCTGTTTTTT.

The rearrangement links TRBV5-1 to TRBJ2-1; 11 nucleotides match TRBD2. With 4 bases clipped from V and 5 bases from J, the junction kept 5 bases outside the gene matches. Germline V lookup: CDR1 SGHRS, CDR2 YFSETQ. This CDR3 region has 15 residues. CDR3 amino acids: CASSPTSGENNEQFF. CDR3 nucleotides: TGCGCCAGCAGCCCGACTAGCGGGGAGAACAATGAGCAGTTCTTC.

The chain uses TRBV19 and TRBJ2-3; D ambiguous. V lost 8 bases and J 2 bases, leaving 17 bases between the germline ends. The CDR3 runs 15 residues. Germline V CDR1 and CDR2: LNHDA, SQIVND (reference sequence). The CDR3 bases are TGTGCCAGTTCTTTTGGACCGGTGGTCACAGATACGCAGTATTTT. Protein product: CASSFGPVVTDTQYF.

This clone has a single count. The genes are TRBV28 and TRBJ1-1; D is uncertain. The CDR3 sequence is 11 residues long. Germline V lookup: CDR1 MDHEN, CDR2 SYDVKM. The V end was cut by 2 bases, the J end by 8 bases, with 6 bases between. CDR3 bases: TGTGCCAGCAGTTTACAGCGAGAAGCTTTCTTT. Translating it yields CASSLQREAFF.

The J gene is TRBJ1-3, the V gene TRBV19; D unclear. The CDR3 spans 14 residues. The germline V and J ends were trimmed by 5 bases and 0 bases, with 8 bases remaining between them. CDR1 and CDR2 from the germline V gene are LNHDA and SQIVND (reference sequence). The CDR3 sequence is CASSPRTSGNTIYF. The CDR3 DNA reads TGTGCCAGTAGTCCGAGGACCTCTGGAAACACCATATATTTT.

V gene TRBV7-8 combines with J gene TRBJ1-2; maybe TRBD1 (5 bases). Germline V gives CDR1 SGHVS, CDR2 FQNEAQ. The CDR3 has 13 amino acids. Trimming left V 8 bases short and J 6 bases short, with 16 bases between. The CDR3 is CASDGTRGDGYTF. CDR3 in DNA: TGTGCCAGCGATGGGACCCGGGGGGATGGCTACACCTTC.

V usage is TRBV27 and J usage is TRBJ2-7; 9 bases agree with TRBD1. The ends lost 5 bases at V and 3 bases at J; junction bases unmatched: 8. Per the germline V gene, CDR1 is MNHEY and CDR2 is SMNVEV (reference sequence). CDR3 length: 15 residues. Here the CDR3 reads CASSTEDRGLYEQYF. The CDR3 coding sequence is TGTGCCAGCAGTACCGAGGACAGGGGACTCTACGAGCAGTACTTC.

The chain has TRBV6-5 and TRBJ2-1, with D unresolved. Looked up from germline, CDR1 is MNHEY and CDR2 is SVGAGI. The CDR3 contains 14 residues. V gave up 0 bases and J gave up 10 bases, with 13 bases separating them. The CDR3, as DNA: TGTGCCAGCAGTTACTCCGCCGCCCTATGGGAGCAGTTCTTC. It encodes CASSYSAALWEQFF.

Concerning this clone itself: A junction end diverges from the germline sequence, so it may reflect a read error. The chain recombines TRBV2 with TRBJ1-5; 8 nucleotides align to TRBD1. The CDR3 contains 20 residues. The germline CDR1 and CDR2 sequences are SNHLY and FYNNEI. CDR3 amino acids: CASREATGTGISASNQPQHF. Written as DNA, the CDR3 is TGTGCCAGCAGGGAAGCGACCGGGACAGGTATTTCTGCTAGCAATCAGCCCCAGCATTTT. The complete variable domain, with remaining parts taken from reference TRBV2 and TRBJ1-5, reads EPEVTQTPSHQVTQMGQEVILRCVPISNHLYFYWYRQILGQKVEFLVSFYNNEISEKSEIFDDQFSVERPDGSNFTLKIRSTKLEDSAMYFCASREATGTGISASNQPQHFGDGTRLSIL.

V usage is TRBV4-3 and J usage is TRBJ2-6; D possibly corresponds to TRBD1 (6 bases). The V gene lost 4 bases and the J gene lost 0 bases, with 13 bases spanning the gap. The CDR3 sequence is 17 residues long. Germline values: CDR1 LGHNA, CDR2 YSLEER. CDR3 in amino acids: CASSPQGTLSGANVLTF. The CDR3 DNA reads as TGCGCCAGCAGCCCACAGGGAACTCTCTCTGGGGCCAACGTCCTGACTTTC.